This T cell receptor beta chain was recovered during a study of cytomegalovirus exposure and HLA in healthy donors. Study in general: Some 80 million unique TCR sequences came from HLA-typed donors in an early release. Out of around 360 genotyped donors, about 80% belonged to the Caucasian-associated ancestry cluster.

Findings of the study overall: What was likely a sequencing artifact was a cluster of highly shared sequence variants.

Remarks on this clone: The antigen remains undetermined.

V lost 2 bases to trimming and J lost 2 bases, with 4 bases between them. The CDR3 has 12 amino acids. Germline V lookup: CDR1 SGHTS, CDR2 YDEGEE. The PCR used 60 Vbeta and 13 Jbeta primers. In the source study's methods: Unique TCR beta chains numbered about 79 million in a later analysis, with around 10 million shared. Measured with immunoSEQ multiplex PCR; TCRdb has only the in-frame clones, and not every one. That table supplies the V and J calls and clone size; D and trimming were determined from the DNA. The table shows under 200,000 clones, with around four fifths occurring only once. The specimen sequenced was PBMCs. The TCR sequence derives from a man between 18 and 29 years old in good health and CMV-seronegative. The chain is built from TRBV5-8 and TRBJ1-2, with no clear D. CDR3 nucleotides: TGTGCCAGCAGCTTCGGGAACTATGGCTACACCTTC. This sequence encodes CASSFGNYGYTF.